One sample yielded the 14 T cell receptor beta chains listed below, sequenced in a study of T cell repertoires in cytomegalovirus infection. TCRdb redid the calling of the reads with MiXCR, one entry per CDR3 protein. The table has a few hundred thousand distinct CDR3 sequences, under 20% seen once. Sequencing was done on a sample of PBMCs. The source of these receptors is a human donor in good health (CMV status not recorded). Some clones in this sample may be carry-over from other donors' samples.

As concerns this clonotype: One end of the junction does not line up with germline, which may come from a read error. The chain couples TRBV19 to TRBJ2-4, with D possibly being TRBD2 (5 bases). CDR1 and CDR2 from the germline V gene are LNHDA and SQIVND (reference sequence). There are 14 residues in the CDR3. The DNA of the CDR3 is TGTGCCAGTAGTCCCGGGGAAACCAAAAACATTCTGTACTTC. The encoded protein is CASSPGETKNILYF. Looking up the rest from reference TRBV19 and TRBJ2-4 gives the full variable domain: DGGITQSPKYLFRKEGQNVTLSCEQNLNHDAMYWYRQDPGQGLRLIYYSQIVNDFQKGDIAEGYSVSREKKESFPLTVTSAQKNPTAFYLCASSPGETKNILYFGAGTRLSVL.

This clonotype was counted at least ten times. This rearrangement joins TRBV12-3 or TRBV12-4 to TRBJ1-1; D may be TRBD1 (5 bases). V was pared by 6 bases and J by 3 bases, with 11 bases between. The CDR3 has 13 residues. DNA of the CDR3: TGTGCCAGCAGCCCAACAGGTTACACTGAAGCTTTCTTT. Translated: CASSPTGYTEAFF.

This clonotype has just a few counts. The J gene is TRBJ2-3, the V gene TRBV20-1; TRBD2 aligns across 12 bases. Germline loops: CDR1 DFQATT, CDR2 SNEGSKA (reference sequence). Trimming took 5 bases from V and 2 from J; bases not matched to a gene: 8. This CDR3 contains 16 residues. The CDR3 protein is CSAGFLAGGSTDTQYF. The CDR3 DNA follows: TGCAGTGCTGGATTCCTAGCGGGGGGGTCCACAGATACGCAGTATTTT.

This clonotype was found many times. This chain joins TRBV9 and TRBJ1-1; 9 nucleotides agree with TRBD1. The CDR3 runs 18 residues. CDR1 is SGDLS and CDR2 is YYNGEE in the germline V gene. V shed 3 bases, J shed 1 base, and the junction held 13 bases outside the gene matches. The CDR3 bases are TGTGCCAGCAGCGGAGACAGGGGGACTATTCTCAGGAACACTGAAGCTTTCTTT. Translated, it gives CASSGDRGTILRNTEAFF.

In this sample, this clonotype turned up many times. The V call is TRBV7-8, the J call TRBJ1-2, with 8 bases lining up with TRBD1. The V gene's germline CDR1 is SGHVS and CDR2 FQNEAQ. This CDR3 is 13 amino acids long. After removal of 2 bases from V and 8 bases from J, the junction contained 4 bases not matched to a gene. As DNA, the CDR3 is TGTGCCAGCAGCTTACAGGGGGCGGGGGGCTACACCTTC. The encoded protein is CASSLQGAGGYTF.

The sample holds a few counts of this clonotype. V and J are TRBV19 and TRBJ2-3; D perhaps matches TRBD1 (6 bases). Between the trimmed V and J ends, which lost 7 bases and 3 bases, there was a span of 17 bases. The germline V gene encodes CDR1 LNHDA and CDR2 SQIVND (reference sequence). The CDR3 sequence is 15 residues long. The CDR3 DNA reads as TGTGCCAGTACCCTCACAGGGTCGGGAACAGATACGCAGTATTTT. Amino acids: CASTLTGSGTDTQYF.

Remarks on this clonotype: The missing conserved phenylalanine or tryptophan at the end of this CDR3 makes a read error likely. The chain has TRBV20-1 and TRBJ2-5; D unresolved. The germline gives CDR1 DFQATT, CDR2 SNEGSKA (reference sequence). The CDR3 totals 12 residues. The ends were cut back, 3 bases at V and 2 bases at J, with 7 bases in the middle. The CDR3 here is CSASMVQETQYL. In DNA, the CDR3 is TGCAGTGCTAGTATGGTACAAGAGACCCAGTACTTA.

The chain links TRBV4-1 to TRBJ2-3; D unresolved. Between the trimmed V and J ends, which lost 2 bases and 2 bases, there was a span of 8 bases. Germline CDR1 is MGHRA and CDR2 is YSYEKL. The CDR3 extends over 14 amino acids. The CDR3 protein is CASSQPLLTDTQYF. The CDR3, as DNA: TGCGCCAGCAGCCAACCTTTGCTCACAGATACGCAGTATTTT.

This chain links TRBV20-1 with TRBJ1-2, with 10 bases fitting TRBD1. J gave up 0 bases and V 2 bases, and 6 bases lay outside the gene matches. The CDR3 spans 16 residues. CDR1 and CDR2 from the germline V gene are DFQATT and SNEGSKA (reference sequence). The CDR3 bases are TGCAGTGCTAGAACCCCGGGACAGGGGCCTAACTATGGCTACACCTTC. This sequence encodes CSARTPGQGPNYGYTF.

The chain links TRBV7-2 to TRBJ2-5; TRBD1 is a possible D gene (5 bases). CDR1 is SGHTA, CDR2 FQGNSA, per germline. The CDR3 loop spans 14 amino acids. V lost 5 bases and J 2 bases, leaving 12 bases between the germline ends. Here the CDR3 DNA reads TGTGCCAGCAGCCCCGCAGGGTGGCAAGAGACCCAGTACTTC. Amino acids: CASSPAGWQETQYF.

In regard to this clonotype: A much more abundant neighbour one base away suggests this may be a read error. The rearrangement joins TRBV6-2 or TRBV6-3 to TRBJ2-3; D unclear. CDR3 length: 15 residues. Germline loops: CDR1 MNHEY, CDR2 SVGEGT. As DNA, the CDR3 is TGTGTCAGCAGTTACCCATCGAGTACGACAGATACGCAGTATTTT. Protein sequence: CVSSYPSSTTDTQYF.

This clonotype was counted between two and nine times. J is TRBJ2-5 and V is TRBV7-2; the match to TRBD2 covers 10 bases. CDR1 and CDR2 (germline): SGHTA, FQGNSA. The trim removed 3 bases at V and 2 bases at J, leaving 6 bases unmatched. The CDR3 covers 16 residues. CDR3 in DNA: TGTGCCAGCAGCTTCGTGGCTAGCGGGGGACAAGAGACCCAGTACTTC. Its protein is CASSFVASGGQETQYF.

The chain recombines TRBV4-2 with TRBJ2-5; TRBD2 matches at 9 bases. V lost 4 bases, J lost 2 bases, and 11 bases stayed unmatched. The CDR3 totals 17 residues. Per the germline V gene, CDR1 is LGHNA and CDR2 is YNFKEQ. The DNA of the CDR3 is TGTGCCAGCAGCCGGGGGGCAGCGGGGGGCCGACAAGAGACCCAGTACTTC. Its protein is CASSRGAAGGRQETQYF.

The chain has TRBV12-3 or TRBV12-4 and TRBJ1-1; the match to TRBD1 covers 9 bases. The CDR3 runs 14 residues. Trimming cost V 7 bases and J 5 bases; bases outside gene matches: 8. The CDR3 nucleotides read TGTGCCAGCAAGAAACAGGGGGCGAGGACTGAAGCTTTCTTT. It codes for CASKKQGARTEAFF.